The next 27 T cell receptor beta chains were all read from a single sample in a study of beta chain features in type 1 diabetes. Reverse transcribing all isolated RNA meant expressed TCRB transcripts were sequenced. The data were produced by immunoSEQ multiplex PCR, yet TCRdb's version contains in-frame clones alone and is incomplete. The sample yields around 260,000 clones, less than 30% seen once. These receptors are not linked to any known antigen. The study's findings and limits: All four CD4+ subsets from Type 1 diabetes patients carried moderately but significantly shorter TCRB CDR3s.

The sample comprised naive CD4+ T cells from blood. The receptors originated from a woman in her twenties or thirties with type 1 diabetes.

The CDR3 DNA reads TGCGCCAGCAGTCAATCGATCCCTAGGGGGGGCGGTCTTAGCAATCAGCCCCAGCATTTT. Its protein is CASSQSIPRGGGLSNQPQHF. The rearrangement uses TRBV23-1 and TRBJ1-5; the D gene is possibly TRBD1 (6 bases). TRBV23-1 is an open reading frame whose function is uncertain. The CDR3 is 20 amino acids. The V end was cut by 0 bases, the J end by 0 bases, with 21 bases between.

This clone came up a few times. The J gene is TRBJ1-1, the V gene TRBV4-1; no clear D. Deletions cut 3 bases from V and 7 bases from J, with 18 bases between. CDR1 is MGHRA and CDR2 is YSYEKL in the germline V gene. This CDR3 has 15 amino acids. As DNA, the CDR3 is TGCGCCAGCAGCCACCCTGTGGCGGGGAGTTTTGAAGCTTTCTTT. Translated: CASSHPVAGSFEAFF.

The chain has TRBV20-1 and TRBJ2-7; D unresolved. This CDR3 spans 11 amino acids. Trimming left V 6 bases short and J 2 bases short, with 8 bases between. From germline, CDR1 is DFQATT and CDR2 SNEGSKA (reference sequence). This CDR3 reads CSAANTYEQYF. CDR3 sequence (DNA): TGCAGTGCCGCAAACACCTACGAGCAGTACTTC.

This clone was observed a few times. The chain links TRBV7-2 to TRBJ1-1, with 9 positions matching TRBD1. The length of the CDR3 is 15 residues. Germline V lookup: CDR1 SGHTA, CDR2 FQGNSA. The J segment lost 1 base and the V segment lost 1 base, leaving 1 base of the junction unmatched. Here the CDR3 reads CASSLGDRENTEAFF. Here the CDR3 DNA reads TGTGCCAGCAGCTTAGGGGACAGGGAGAACACTGAAGCTTTCTTT.

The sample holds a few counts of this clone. CDR3 in DNA: TGTGCCAGCGAAGGGGGGGGCGAGCAGTACTTC. This sequence encodes CASEGGGEQYF. This chain joins TRBV28 and TRBJ2-7; D perhaps matches TRBD2 (7 bases). The germline V and J ends were trimmed by 8 bases and 6 bases, with 11 bases remaining between them. The length of the CDR3 is 11 residues. Germline CDR1 MDHEN, CDR2 SYDVKM.

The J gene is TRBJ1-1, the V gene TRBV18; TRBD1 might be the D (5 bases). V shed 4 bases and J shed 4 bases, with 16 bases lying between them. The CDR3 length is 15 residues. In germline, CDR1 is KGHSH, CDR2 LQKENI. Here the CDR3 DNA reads TGTGCCAGCTCACGAGGGGACGGCGGGGTCACTGAAGCTTTCTTT. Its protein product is CASSRGDGGVTEAFF.

The CDR3 reads CASSAFRSGGTDTQYF. The CDR3, as DNA: TGTGCCAGCAGCGCCTTTCGTAGCGGGGGGACAGATACGCAGTATTTT. The rearrangement uses TRBV9 and TRBJ2-3; 10 bases match TRBD2. V shed 3 bases, J shed 3 bases, and the junction held 7 bases outside the gene matches. Germline loops: CDR1 SGDLS, CDR2 YYNGEE. This CDR3 spans 16 amino acids.

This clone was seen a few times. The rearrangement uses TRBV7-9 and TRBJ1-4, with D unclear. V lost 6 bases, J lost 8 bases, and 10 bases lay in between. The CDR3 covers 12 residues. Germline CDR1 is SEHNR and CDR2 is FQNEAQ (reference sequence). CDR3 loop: CASSRTDEKLFF. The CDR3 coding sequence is TGTGCCAGCAGTCGGACTGACGAAAAACTGTTTTTT.

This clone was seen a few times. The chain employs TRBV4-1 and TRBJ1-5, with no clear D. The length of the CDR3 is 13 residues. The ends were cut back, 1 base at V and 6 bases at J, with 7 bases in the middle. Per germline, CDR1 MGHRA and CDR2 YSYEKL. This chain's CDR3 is CASSQVIAQPQHF. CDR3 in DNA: TGCGCCAGCAGCCAAGTCATAGCTCAGCCCCAGCATTTT.

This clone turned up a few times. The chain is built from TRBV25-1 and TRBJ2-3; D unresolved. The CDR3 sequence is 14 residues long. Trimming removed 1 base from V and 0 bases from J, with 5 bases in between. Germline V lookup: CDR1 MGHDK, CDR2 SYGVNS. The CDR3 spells CASSESPSTDTQYF. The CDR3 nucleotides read TGTGCCAGCAGTGAATCTCCCAGCACAGATACGCAGTATTTT.

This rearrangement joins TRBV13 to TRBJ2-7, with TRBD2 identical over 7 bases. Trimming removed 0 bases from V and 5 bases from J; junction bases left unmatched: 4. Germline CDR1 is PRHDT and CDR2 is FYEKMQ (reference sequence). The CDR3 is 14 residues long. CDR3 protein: CASSLGLGRNEQYF. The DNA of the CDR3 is TGTGCCAGCAGCTTAGGCCTCGGGAGGAACGAGCAGTACTTC.

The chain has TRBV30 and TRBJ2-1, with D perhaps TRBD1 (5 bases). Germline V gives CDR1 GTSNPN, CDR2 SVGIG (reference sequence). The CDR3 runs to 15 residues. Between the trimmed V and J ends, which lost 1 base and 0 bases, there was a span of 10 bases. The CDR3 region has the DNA TGTGCCTGGAGTGCGGCCGACAGCTCCTACAATGAGCAGTTCTTC. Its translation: CAWSAADSSYNEQFF.

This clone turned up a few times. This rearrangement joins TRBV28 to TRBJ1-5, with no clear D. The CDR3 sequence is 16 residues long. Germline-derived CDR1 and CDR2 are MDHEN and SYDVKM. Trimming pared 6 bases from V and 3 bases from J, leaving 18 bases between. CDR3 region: CASRSLAGEYNQPQHF. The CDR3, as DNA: TGTGCCAGCAGATCCTTGGCAGGTGAATACAATCAGCCCCAGCATTTT.

For the CDR3, the DNA is TGTGCCACCAGCATGGGACTAGCGGTTAACAATGAGCAGTTCTTC. It codes for CATSMGLAVNNEQFF. V usage is TRBV15 and J usage is TRBJ2-1; 11 nucleotides agree with TRBD2. Trimming at V came to 4 bases and at J to 5 bases, leaving 4 bases not matched to a gene. CDR1 is LNHNV and CDR2 is YYDKDF in the germline V gene (reference sequence). This CDR3 spans 15 amino acids.

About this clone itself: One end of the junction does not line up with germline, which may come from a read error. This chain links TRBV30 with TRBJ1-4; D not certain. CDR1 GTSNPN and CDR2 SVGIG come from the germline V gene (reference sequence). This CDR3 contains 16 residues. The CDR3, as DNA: TGTGCCTGGACCTTCCCGGGGAGTTCAACTAATAAAAAACTGTTTTTT. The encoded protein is CAWTFPGSSTNKKLFF.

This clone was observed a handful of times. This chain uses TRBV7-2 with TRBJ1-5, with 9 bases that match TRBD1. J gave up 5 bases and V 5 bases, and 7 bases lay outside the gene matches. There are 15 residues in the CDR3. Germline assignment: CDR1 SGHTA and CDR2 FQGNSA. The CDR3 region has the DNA TGTGCCAGCAGCCCTCGGGGACAGGGCCATCAGCCCCAGCATTTT. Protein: CASSPRGQGHQPQHF.

The CDR3 sequence is CASSFEQGAYNEQFF. As DNA, the CDR3 is TGTGCCAGCAGCTTCGAACAGGGAGCATACAATGAGCAGTTCTTC. This chain links TRBV7-9 with TRBJ2-1; a weak D match, TRBD1 (6 bases). This CDR3 has 15 amino acids. Looked up from germline, CDR1 is SEHNR and CDR2 is FQNEAQ (reference sequence). The germline V and J ends were trimmed by 3 bases and 4 bases, with 13 bases remaining between them.

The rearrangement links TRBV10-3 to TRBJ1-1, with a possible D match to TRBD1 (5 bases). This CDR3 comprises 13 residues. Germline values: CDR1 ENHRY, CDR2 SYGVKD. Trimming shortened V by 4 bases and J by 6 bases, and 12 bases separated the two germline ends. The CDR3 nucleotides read TGTGCCATCAGTGCGGAAAGGGGCCCTGAAGCTTTCTTT. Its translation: CAISAERGPEAFF.

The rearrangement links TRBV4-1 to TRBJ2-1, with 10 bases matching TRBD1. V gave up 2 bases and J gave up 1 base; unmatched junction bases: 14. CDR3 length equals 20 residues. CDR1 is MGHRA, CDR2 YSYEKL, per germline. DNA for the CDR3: TGCGCCAGCAGCCAACGGAGAACCTGGGACAGGGGATTGTCCTACAATGAGCAGTTCTTC. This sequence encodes CASSQRRTWDRGLSYNEQFF.

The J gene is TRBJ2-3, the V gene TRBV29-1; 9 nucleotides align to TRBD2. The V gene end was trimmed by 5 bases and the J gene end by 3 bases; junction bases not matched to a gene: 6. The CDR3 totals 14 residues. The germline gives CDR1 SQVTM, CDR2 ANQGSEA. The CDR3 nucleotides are TGCAGCGTTCCCGGACTAGCGCTAACAGATACGCAGTATTTT. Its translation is CSVPGLALTDTQYF.

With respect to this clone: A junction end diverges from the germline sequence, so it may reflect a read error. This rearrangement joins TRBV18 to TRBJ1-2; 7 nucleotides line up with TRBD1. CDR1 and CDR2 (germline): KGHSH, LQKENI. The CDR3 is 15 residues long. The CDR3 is CASSPRTGINYGYTF. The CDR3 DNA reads TGTGCCAGCTCGCCACGGACAGGAATAAACTATGGCTACACCTTC.

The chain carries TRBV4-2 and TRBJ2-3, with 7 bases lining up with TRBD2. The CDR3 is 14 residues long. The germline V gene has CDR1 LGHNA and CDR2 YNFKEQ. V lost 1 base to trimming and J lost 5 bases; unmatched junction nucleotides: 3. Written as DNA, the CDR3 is TGTGCCAGCAGCCAAGGGGAGCGGGAAGATACGCAGTATTTT. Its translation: CASSQGEREDTQYF.

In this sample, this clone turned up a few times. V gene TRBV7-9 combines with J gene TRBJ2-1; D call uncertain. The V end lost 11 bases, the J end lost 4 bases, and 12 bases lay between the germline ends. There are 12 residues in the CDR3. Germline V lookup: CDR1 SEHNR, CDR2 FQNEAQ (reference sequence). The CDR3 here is CAGHLMYNEQFF. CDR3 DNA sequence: TGTGCCGGTCACCTAATGTACAATGAGCAGTTCTTC.

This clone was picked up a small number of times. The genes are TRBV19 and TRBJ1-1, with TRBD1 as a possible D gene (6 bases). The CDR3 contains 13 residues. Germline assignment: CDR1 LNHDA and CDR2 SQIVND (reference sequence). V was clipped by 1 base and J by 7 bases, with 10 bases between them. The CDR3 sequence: CASSIVVDSEAFF. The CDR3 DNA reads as TGTGCCAGTAGTATAGTCGTGGACAGTGAAGCTTTCTTT.

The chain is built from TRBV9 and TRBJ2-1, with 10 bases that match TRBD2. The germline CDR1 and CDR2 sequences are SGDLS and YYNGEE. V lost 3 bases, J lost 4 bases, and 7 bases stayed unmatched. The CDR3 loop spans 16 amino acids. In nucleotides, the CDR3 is TGTGCCAGCAGCGCCACAACTAGCGGGATGTACAATGAGCAGTTCTTC. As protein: CASSATTSGMYNEQFF.

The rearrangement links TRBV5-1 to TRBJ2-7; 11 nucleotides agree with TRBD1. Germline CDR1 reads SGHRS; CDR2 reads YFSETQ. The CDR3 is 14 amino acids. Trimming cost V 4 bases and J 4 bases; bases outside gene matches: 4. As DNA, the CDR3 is TGCGCCAGCAGCCAAGGGACAGGGGGGTACGAGCAGTACTTC. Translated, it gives CASSQGTGGYEQYF. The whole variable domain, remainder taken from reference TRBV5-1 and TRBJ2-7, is KAGVTQTPRYLIKTRGQQVTLSCSPISGHRSVSWYQQTPGQGLQFLFEYFSETQRNKGNFPGRFSGRQFSNSRSEMNVSTLELGDSALYLCASSQGTGGYEQYFGPGTRLTVT.

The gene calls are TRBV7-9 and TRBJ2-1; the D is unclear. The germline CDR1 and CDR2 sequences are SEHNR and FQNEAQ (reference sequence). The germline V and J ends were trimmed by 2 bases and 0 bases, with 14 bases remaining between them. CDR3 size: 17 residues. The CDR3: CASSLLSDSSSYNEQFF. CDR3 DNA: TGTGCCAGCAGCTTATTAAGCGATTCGAGCTCCTACAATGAGCAGTTCTTC. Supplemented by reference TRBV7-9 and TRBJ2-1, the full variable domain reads DTGVSQNPRHKITKRGQNVTFRCDPISEHNRLYWYRQTLGQGPEFLTYFQNEAQLEKSRLLSDRFSAERPKGSFSTLEIQRTEQGDSAMYLCASSLLSDSSSYNEQFFGPGTRLTVL.